The TCR beta chain described here comes from a study of blood T cell repertoires in COVID-19. On the study more broadly: Researchers got acute and convalescent COVID-19 samples from the United States, Italy and Spain. T cells, B-cell-depleted T cells, or PBMCs supplied cDNA or gDNA.

CDR1 and CDR2 from the germline V gene are SGHNT and YYREEE (reference sequence). The CDR3 runs to 14 residues. J was trimmed by 2 bases and V by 2 bases; bases with no gene match: 4. One Seattle source followed patients from active infection through their disease course. The repertoire was sequenced with immunoSEQ multiplex PCR; TCRdb's copy has only in-frame clones and lacks some. The sample records 250,000 to 350,000 clones, approximately 85% being singletons. This sequence was found in a human donor with COVID-19, enrolled during active disease. The donor label of this sample is uncertain. The material sequenced was peripheral blood. The V call is TRBV5-4, the J call TRBJ2-7; 7 bases map to TRBD1. The CDR3 nucleotides are TGTGCCAGCAGCTTACAGGGGATTACCTACGAGCAGTACTTC. Amino acid sequence: CASSLQGITYEQYF. The full variable domain, with the rest looked up from reference TRBV5-4 and TRBJ2-7, is ETGVTQSPTHLIKTRGQQVTLRCSSQSGHNTVSWYQQALGQGPQFIFQYYREEENGRGNFPPRFSGLQFPNYSSELNVNALELDDSALYLCASSLQGITYEQYFGPGTRLTVT.